Described below is a single T cell receptor beta chain sequence and its context. Its antigen remains unknown. This sample is drawn from a study of T cell responses to AZD1222 COVID-19 vaccine. Overall study: Recipients boosted at about 4 weeks or about 12 weeks are pooled.

Assay used: immunoSEQ multiplex PCR; TCRdb lists only in-frame clones, some missing. The sample carries about 140,000 clones, 92% recorded once. The V gene lost 0 bases and the J gene lost 4 bases, with 3 bases spanning the gap. Germline CDR1 and CDR2: DFQATT and SNEGSKA (reference sequence). The CDR3 consists of 11 residues. Study-wide findings and caveats: The study sampled repertoires only after the peak T cell response.

Sequenced material: peripheral blood, taken on day 0 of AZD1222 vaccination. The rearrangement joins TRBV20-1 to TRBJ1-1; D is undetermined. This receptor was identified in an adult in good health. CDR3 DNA: TGCAGTGCTAGAGATCTCACTGAAGCTTTCTTT. Protein product: CSARDLTEAFF.